The 5 T cell receptor beta chains below come from one sample, sequenced in a study of blood T cell repertoires in COVID-19. Repertoires were generated with immunoSEQ multiplex PCR, while TCRdb's copy carries only in-frame clones and drops some. The table lists about 260,000 clones, about 80% of them singletons. Sequenced sample: peripheral blood. Receptors were obtained from an elderly woman with acute or convalescent COVID-19.

The rearrangement links TRBV28 to TRBJ1-1; 9 bases are a match to TRBD1. The V and J ends lost 9 bases and 0 bases, in that order; junction bases with no gene match: 5. Germline CDR1 MDHEN, CDR2 SYDVKM. The length of the CDR3 is 14 residues. CDR3 sequence: CASQRDRVNTEAFF. CDR3 sequence (DNA): TGTGCCAGTCAGAGGGACAGGGTGAACACTGAAGCTTTCTTT.

The chain carries TRBV29-1 and TRBJ2-5; 7 bases align to TRBD1. This CDR3 has 11 residues. Losses at the gene ends were 6 bases for V and 5 bases for J; bases not matched to a gene: 3. Germline CDR1 reads SQVTM; CDR2 reads ANQGSEA. Here the CDR3 DNA reads TGCAGCGTAAACAGGGGTGAGACCCAGTACTTC. Translating gives CSVNRGETQYF. Filled out from reference TRBV29-1 and TRBJ2-5, the complete variable domain reads SAVISQKPSRDICQRGTSLTIQCQVDSQVTMMFWYRQQPGQSLTLIATANQGSEATYESGFVIDKFPISRPNLTFSTLTVSNMSPEDSSIYLCSVNRGETQYFGPGTRLLVL.

The V and J genes are TRBV5-6 and TRBJ1-6; 8 bases are a match to TRBD1. Germline lookup yields CDR1 SGHDT and CDR2 YYEEEE. CDR3 length: 17 amino acids. Germline trimming cut 4 bases from V and 1 base from J; bases unmatched to any gene: 7. The CDR3 is CASSSRQGSSYNSPLHF. The CDR3 region has the DNA TGTGCCAGCAGCAGCCGACAGGGGTCGTCCTATAATTCACCCCTCCACTTT.

This clone was detected only a few times. This chain links TRBV9 with TRBJ1-1; a possible D gene is TRBD1 (6 bases). V was clipped by 6 bases and J by 0 bases, with 9 bases between them. CDR1 is SGDLS, CDR2 YYNGEE, per germline. The CDR3 covers 13 residues. CDR3 coding DNA: TGTGCCAGCACCGGGACATTGAACACTGAAGCTTTCTTT. Protein: CASTGTLNTEAFF.

V is TRBV2 and J is TRBJ1-3, with a possible D match to TRBD1 (6 bases). CDR1 is SNHLY and CDR2 is FYNNEI in the germline V gene. Deletions cut 5 bases from V and 4 bases from J, with 12 bases between. The CDR3 sequence is 14 residues long. CDR3 sequence reads: CASSTGLSGNTIYF. CDR3 nucleotides: TGTGCCAGCAGTACAGGGTTGTCGGGAAACACCATATATTTT.